This entry features one TCR beta chain sequence. Those with alopecia areata gave lesional scalp punch biopsies and peripheral blood. As the sequencing template, cDNA was produced by extracting RNA and reverse transcribing it. Some clones are missing from TCRdb's copy, which holds only in-frame ones; the method was immunoSEQ multiplex PCR. The sample has a few hundred thousand clones; about 68% are singletons. This CDR3 spans 11 amino acids. Trimming shortened V by 7 bases and J by 1 base, and 7 bases separated the two germline ends. The germline V gene has CDR1 GTSNPN and CDR2 SVGIG (reference sequence). The data originate from a study of CD8+ T cells in alopecia areata. Study in general: Tofacitinib was taken orally by treated patients, and the dose was 5 to 10 mg twice daily.

This sample comprised CD4+ T cells sorted from blood, obtained at week 0. This TCR was sampled from a human donor with alopecia areata. The chain uses TRBV30 and TRBJ1-1, with a tentative D call TRBD1 (6 bases). CDR3 region: CASRGNTEAFF. CDR3 nucleotides: TGTGCCTCCAGGGGGAACACTGAAGCTTTCTTT.